The clone carrying this T cell receptor beta chain came up a few times. Its specificity is not known. The V and J ends lost 11 bases and 0 bases respectively, with 14 bases between them. In germline, CDR1 is MNHEY, CDR2 SVGEGT. The length of the CDR3 is 13 residues. A single record per CDR3 protein comes from TCRdb applying MiXCR to the RT-PCR reads. The profile shows more than 450,000 distinct CDR3 sequences, roughly 12% of them singletons. This sample was included in a study of response to subunit inactivated influenza vaccine. The study's findings and limits: New T cells are recruited in small numbers by each seasonal influenza vaccination, according to the authors' suggestion.

The sample consisted of PBMCs from blood, taken on the day of vaccination. The chain carries TRBV6-2 or TRBV6-3 and TRBJ2-7; a weak D match, TRBD2 (6 bases). This TCR was sampled from a man over 45 who received an inactivated influenza vaccine. The CDR3 DNA sequence: TGTGCCGGCCGAGCGGGCCTCTCCTACGAGCAGTACTTC. Translation gives CAGRAGLSYEQYF.